A selection of T cell receptor beta chains follows, all from one sample in a study of blood T cell repertoires in COVID-19. Assay used: immunoSEQ multiplex PCR; TCRdb lists only in-frame clones, some missing. The table has hundreds of thousands of clones, under 90% seen once. Sequencing was performed on PBMCs or T cells enriched from blood (not recorded which). The receptors derive from a man in his fifties or sixties who had recovered from COVID-19. Both conserved end residues are trimmed from each CDR3.

cdr3_length	v_call	j_call	cdr3_aa
11	TRBV7-9	TRBJ1-4	ASSPATNEKLF
13	TRBV5-6	TRBJ2-5	ASSPGTSGMEPQY
14	TRBV11-1	TRBJ2-1	ASSIRLAGRYNEQF
14	TRBV6-2/TRBV6-3	TRBJ1-3	ASRRTGTSSGNTIY
11	TRBV13	TRBJ2-7	ASSRLQLAGAQ
14	TRBV19	TRBJ2-1	ASRTEVGSGRNEQF
13	TRBV7-8	TRBJ1-2	ASSLVVQAIGGYT
14	TRBV6-1	TRBJ2-3	ASSETLPGGFHTQY
14	TRBV28	TRBJ2-7	ASSQIAGTGNHEQY
13	TRBV10-1	TRBJ2-7	ASSDRGPSSYEQY
14	TRBV21-1	TRBJ1-1	ASSILRWGDEAEAF
12	TRBV30	TRBJ2-1	AWSGTGAYNEQF
12	TRBV9	TRBJ2-7	ASSVGQGAYEQY
13	TRBV6-5	TRBJ2-7	ASSYLAGGSYEQY
11	TRBV19	TRBJ2-1	ASTLTGDNEQF
9	TRBV20-1	TRBJ1-1	SAGGTVEAF
13	TRBV5-4	TRBJ2-5	ASSLSGQVQETQY
13	TRBV6-1	TRBJ1-4	ASSEPGQGNEKLF
13	TRBV6-5	TRBJ2-7	ASSYGDGSFYEQY
13	TRBV2	TRBJ2-3	ASRATGTRIDTQY
11	TRBV4-1	TRBJ2-3	ASSRQGTDTQY
14	TRBV7-9	TRBJ2-2	ASSLGGGRSTGELF
11	TRBV29-1	TRBJ2-2	SVGQGYTGELF
10	TRBV5-1	TRBJ1-2	ASSLGGYGYT
11	TRBV5-6	TRBJ2-3	ASSLGVADTQY
10	TRBV18	TRBJ1-2	ASSPDREPGT
14	TRBV19	TRBJ2-7	ASSTTGGLSSYEQY
16	TRBV6-1	TRBJ2-3	ASSAGFSSGSSTDTQY
12	TRBV5-1	TRBJ1-2	ASSPTGGRNGYT
12	TRBV2	TRBJ1-2	ASSEEGINYGYT
12	TRBV13	TRBJ1-1	ASSWTDHGAEAF
17	TRBV4-2	TRBJ1-4	ASSQVIGQGHATNEKLF
16	TRBV11-2	TRBJ2-1	ASSLDGWQRAGSDEQF
13	TRBV28	TRBJ1-5	ASSLWGQGVQPQH
19	TRBV19	TRBJ2-7	ASSITVLGEGIAGGPYEQY
13	TRBV9	TRBJ2-5	ASSVGGRGRETQY
12	TRBV5-1	TRBJ2-2	ASGLAGVAGELF
11	TRBV15	TRBJ2-1	ATSGGLRTEGF
13	TRBV6-6	TRBJ2-5	ASSYSARVQETQY
12	TRBV7-2	TRBJ2-3	ASSPTRTPDTQY
17	TRBV21-1	TRBJ2-1	ASSKARRGGLVRECEQF
14	TRBV24-1	TRBJ2-2	ATSDRYRGETGELF
11	TRBV6-5	TRBJ2-2	ASSYTNTGELF
11	TRBV7-2	TRBJ2-7	ASSSSGTYEQY
13	TRBV4-1	TRBJ2-7	ASSHGQNLAYEQY
15	TRBV11-2	TRBJ2-3	ASRFGTSGSNTDTQY
13	TRBV19	TRBJ2-7	ASSPGTSGHYEQY
13	TRBV5-3	TRBJ1-5	ARSPRDKYCQPQH
14	TRBV7-3	TRBJ1-2	ASSLTSQGLNYGYT
13	TRBV19	TRBJ1-1	ASSKDTPAYTEAF
9	TRBV5-4	TRBJ2-3	ASSYLDTQY
15	TRBV5-5	TRBJ2-2	ASSFLVGTGATGELF
10	TRBV10-3	TRBJ2-7	ATGDSSYEQY
12	TRBV4-3	TRBJ2-7	ASSLDRGFYEQY
13	TRBV9	TRBJ1-4	ASSVAQGRNEKLF